Each of the 16 T cell receptor beta chains below was sequenced from the same sample in a study of cytomegalovirus exposure and HLA in healthy donors. PCR employed 60 Vbeta and 13 Jbeta primers. Some clones are missing from TCRdb's copy, which holds only in-frame ones; the method was immunoSEQ multiplex PCR. The sample lists some 150,000 clones; 70% to 80% were seen once. The specimen was PBMCs. The receptors shown here come from a young man in good health and CMV-seropositive.

This chain connects TRBV5-1 to TRBJ2-2, with 8 bases fitting TRBD1. J lost 0 bases, V lost 4 bases, and 2 bases had no gene match. The CDR3 has 15 amino acids. Germline loops: CDR1 SGHRS, CDR2 YFSETQ. CDR3 nucleotides: TGCGCCAGCAGCCAGGACAGGGCGAACACCGGGGAGCTGTTTTTT. It translates to CASSQDRANTGELFF.

The CDR3: CASSQDSGLAGGPEQFF. CDR3 nucleotide sequence: TGCGCCAGCAGCCAAGATAGCGGACTAGCGGGGGGGCCGGAGCAGTTCTTC. The rearrangement joins TRBV4-1 to TRBJ2-1; 15 nucleotides match TRBD2. The germline gives CDR1 MGHRA, CDR2 YSYEKL. J gave up 10 bases and V 0 bases, and 7 bases lay outside the gene matches. CDR3 length equals 17 residues.

The chain employs TRBV25-1 and TRBJ2-5; D is possibly TRBD1 (6 bases). The CDR3 has 14 amino acids. Germline V gives CDR1 MGHDK, CDR2 SYGVNS. The germline V and J ends were trimmed by 1 base and 5 bases, with 11 bases remaining between them. CDR3 amino acids: CASSEWGRNETQYF. In nucleotides, the CDR3 is TGTGCCAGCAGTGAATGGGGGCGCAACGAGACCCAGTACTTC.

The rearrangement uses TRBV11-2 and TRBJ2-5; no clear D gene. Germline V CDR1 and CDR2: SGHAT, FQNNGV. This CDR3 is built from 11 residues. V gave up 6 bases and J gave up 11 bases, with 13 bases separating them. The CDR3 region has the DNA TGTGCCAGCAGTTCGGAAGGAGTTCAGTACTTC. Its translation: CASSSEGVQYF.

The rearrangement uses TRBV5-4 and TRBJ2-7; D may be TRBD2 (6 bases). The CDR3 consists of 14 residues. V dropped 2 bases and J dropped 0 bases, with 9 bases sitting between them. CDR1 and CDR2 from the germline V gene are SGHNT and YYREEE (reference sequence). The CDR3 DNA reads TGTGCCAGCAGCTTTGGGGGGAGCTCCTACGAGCAGTACTTC. The encoded protein is CASSFGGSSYEQYF. The full variable domain, rest sourced from reference TRBV5-4 and TRBJ2-7, is ETGVTQSPTHLIKTRGQQVTLRCSSQSGHNTVSWYQQALGQGPQFIFQYYREEENGRGNFPPRFSGLQFPNYSSELNVNALELDDSALYLCASSFGGSSYEQYFGPGTRLTVT.

This clone was counted a single time. This sequence joins TRBV4-3 and TRBJ2-7; D call uncertain. This CDR3 is 15 amino acids long. Trimming took 0 bases from V and 3 from J, leaving 12 bases between them. Germline CDR1 and CDR2: LGHNA and YSLEER. The CDR3 DNA follows: TGCGCCAGCAGCCAAGAACCTTCGACGGGCTACGAGCAGTACTTC. The encoded protein is CASSQEPSTGYEQYF.

The CDR3 spells CASSLDPSIGSGNTIYF. CDR3 bases: TGTGCCAGCAGCTTAGATCCGAGCATCGGTTCTGGAAACACCATATATTTT. The J gene is TRBJ1-3, the V gene TRBV11-2; D gene unclear. CDR3 length equals 17 residues. Germline V gene data show CDR1 as SGHAT and CDR2 as FQNNGV. Trimming removed 0 bases at V and 1 base at J, with 13 bases between.

The chain is built from TRBV7-9 and TRBJ2-7; 9 bases are a match to TRBD1. The CDR3 spans 14 residues. Per the germline V gene, CDR1 is SEHNR and CDR2 is FQNEAQ (reference sequence). With 8 bases clipped from V and 4 bases from J, the junction kept 9 bases outside the gene matches. CDR3 DNA: TGTGCCAGCTTTTCCATCGACAGGGGGTACGAGCAGTACTTC. Amino acids: CASFSIDRGYEQYF.

This clone is a singleton in its sample. The rearrangement links TRBV7-3 to TRBJ2-2, with 8 nucleotides matching TRBD2. Trimming cost V 2 bases and J 5 bases; bases outside gene matches: 4. Germline V gene sequence: CDR1 SGHTA, CDR2 FQGTGA. This CDR3 has 15 residues. CDR3 region: CASSLYTGGTGELFF. The CDR3 DNA reads TGTGCCAGCAGCTTATACACGGGAGGGACCGGGGAGCTGTTTTTT.

This chain uses TRBV7-2 with TRBJ1-2, with D maybe TRBD1 (5 bases). Germline V CDR1 and CDR2: SGHTA, FQGNSA. This CDR3 spans 14 amino acids. V lost 1 base, J lost 4 bases, and 10 bases lay in between. Here the CDR3 reads CASSLELGGYGYTF. In DNA form, the CDR3 reads TGTGCCAGCAGCTTAGAGCTGGGGGGCTATGGCTACACCTTC. Combining the CDR3 with reference TRBV7-2 and TRBJ1-2 gives the whole variable domain GAGVSQSPSNKVTEKGKDVELRCDPISGHTALYWYRQSLGQGLEFLIYFQGNSAPDKSGLPSDRFSAERTGGSVSTLTIQRTQQEDSAVYLCASSLELGGYGYTFGSGTRLTVV.

The rearrangement joins TRBV7-2 to TRBJ2-3; D is unresolved. This CDR3 has 13 amino acids. CDR1 is SGHTA and CDR2 is FQGNSA in the germline V gene. V was pared by 0 bases and J by 4 bases, with 5 bases between. As DNA, the CDR3 is TGTGCCAGCAGCTTAGCCCAGGCAGATACGCAGTATTTT. Translation gives CASSLAQADTQYF.

The CDR3 region is CASSVDGGYQETQYF. CDR3 DNA: TGTGCCAGCAGCGTAGACGGAGGGTACCAAGAGACCCAGTACTTC. V gene TRBV9 combines with J gene TRBJ2-5; a possible D gene is TRBD2 (6 bases). Germline CDR1 SGDLS, CDR2 YYNGEE. This CDR3 has 15 residues. The V gene lost 0 bases and the J gene lost 0 bases, with 9 bases spanning the gap.

This sequence joins TRBV5-6 and TRBJ1-2; tentatively, D is TRBD1 (5 bases). V lost 0 bases, J lost 4 bases, and 16 bases lay in between. Germline V gene lookup returns CDR1 SGHDT and CDR2 YYEEEE. The CDR3 has 16 amino acids. The CDR3: CASSLGQNHLLYGYTF. The CDR3, as DNA: TGTGCCAGCAGCTTGGGACAGAACCATTTGCTCTATGGCTACACCTTC.

This clone is a singleton in its sample. The chain uses TRBV5-6 and TRBJ1-2; D not certain. Germline loops: CDR1 SGHDT, CDR2 YYEEEE. The CDR3 loop spans 12 amino acids. Trimming left V 2 bases short and J 8 bases short, with 10 bases between. Written as DNA, the CDR3 is TGTGCCAGCAGCTTCCCGGGGAGAGGCTACACCTTC. Amino acid sequence: CASSFPGRGYTF.

This clone was picked up a small number of times. The chain uses TRBV27 and TRBJ2-3; 9 positions agree with TRBD1. CDR1 is MNHEY, CDR2 SMNVEV, per germline (reference sequence). Trimming at V came to 3 bases and at J to 0 bases, leaving 4 bases not matched to a gene. The CDR3 has 16 residues. CDR3: CASSLDRGFSTDTQYF. CDR3 coding DNA: TGTGCCAGCAGTTTGGACAGGGGATTTAGCACAGATACGCAGTATTTT.

The J gene is TRBJ2-3, the V gene TRBV18; 9 bases map to TRBD2. This CDR3 is built from 15 residues. Trimming cost V 3 bases and J 2 bases; bases outside gene matches: 3. Germline lookup yields CDR1 KGHSH and CDR2 LQKENI. This CDR3 reads CASSPGLAPTDTQYF. The DNA for the CDR3 is TGTGCCAGCTCACCGGGACTAGCCCCCACAGATACGCAGTATTTT.